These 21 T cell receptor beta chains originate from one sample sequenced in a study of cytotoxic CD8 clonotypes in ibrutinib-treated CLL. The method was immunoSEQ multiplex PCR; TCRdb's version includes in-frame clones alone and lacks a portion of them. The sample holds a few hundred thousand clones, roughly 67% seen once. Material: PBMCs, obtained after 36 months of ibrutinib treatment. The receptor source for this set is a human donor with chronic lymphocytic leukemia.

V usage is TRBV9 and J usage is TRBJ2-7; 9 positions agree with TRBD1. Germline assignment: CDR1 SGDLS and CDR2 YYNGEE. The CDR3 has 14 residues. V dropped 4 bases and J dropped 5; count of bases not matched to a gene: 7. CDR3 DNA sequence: TGTGCCAGCAGCCCGGGACAGGGTCTCAACGAGCAGTACTTC. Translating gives CASSPGQGLNEQYF.

The CDR3 spells CASSEFGVSYEQYF. In nucleotides, the CDR3 is TGTGCCAGCAGTGAATTCGGGGTTTCCTACGAGCAGTACTTC. The chain carries TRBV25-1 and TRBJ2-7, with a tentative D call TRBD2 (5 bases). Germline lookup yields CDR1 MGHDK and CDR2 SYGVNS. CDR3 length equals 14 residues. V was clipped by 1 base and J by 1 base, with 8 bases between them.

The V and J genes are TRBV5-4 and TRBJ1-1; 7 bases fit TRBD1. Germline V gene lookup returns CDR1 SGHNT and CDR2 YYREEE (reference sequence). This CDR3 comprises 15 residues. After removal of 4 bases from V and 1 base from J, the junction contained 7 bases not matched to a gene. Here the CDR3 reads CASSGKGAWNTEAFF. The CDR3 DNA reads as TGTGCCAGCAGCGGAAAGGGGGCTTGGAACACTGAAGCTTTCTTT.

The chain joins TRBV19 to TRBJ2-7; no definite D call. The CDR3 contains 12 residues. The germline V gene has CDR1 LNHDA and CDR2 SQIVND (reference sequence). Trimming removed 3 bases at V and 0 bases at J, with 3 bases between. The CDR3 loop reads CASSINSYEQYF. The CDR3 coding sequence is TGTGCCAGTAGTATTAACTCCTACGAGCAGTACTTC.

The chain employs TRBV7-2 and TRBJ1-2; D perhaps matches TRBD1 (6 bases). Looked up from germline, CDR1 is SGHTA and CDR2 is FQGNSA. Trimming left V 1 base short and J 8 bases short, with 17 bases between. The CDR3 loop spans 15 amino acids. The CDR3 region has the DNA TGTGCCAGCAGCTTAGGGGCAGGGGTGGTAGGCGGCTACACCTTC. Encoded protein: CASSLGAGVVGGYTF.

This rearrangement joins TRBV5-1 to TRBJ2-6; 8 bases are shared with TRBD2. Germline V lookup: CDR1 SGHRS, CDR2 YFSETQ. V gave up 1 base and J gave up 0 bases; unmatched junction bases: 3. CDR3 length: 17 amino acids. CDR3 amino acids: CASSLRLAGSGANVLTF. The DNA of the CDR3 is TGCGCCAGCAGCTTGAGGCTAGCGGGCTCTGGGGCCAACGTCCTGACTTTC.

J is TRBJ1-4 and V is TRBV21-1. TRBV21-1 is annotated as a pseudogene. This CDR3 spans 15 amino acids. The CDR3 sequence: CASSKGGITNEKLFF. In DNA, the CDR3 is TGTGCCAGCAGCAAAGGGGGGATAACTAATGAAAAACTGTTTTTT.

CDR3 residues: CASSLVGGQFDEQYF. CDR3 nucleotide sequence: TGTGCCAGCAGCTTAGTAGGGGGCCAGTTCGACGAGCAGTACTTC. This chain joins TRBV7-9 and TRBJ2-7, with 7 bases fitting TRBD1. CDR3 length: 15 residues. Germline V gene data show CDR1 as SEHNR and CDR2 as FQNEAQ (reference sequence). V lost 1 base, J lost 5 bases, and 8 bases stayed unmatched.

CDR3 sequence (DNA): TGCGCCAGCAGAGCGGGGGTAGGTACAGATACGCAGTATTTT. Residues: CASRAGVGTDTQYF. The chain has TRBV5-1 and TRBJ2-3; 8 bases align to TRBD2. This CDR3 region has 14 residues. V trimming: 5 bases; J trimming: 3 bases; junction bases outside the gene matches: 5. Germline CDR1 and CDR2: SGHRS and YFSETQ.

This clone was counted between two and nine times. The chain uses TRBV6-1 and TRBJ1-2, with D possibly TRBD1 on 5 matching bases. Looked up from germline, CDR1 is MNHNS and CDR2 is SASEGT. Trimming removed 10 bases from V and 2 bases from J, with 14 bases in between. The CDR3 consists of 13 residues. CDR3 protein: CATRGWGNYGYTF. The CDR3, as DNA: TGTGCCACTCGGGGGTGGGGGAACTATGGCTACACCTTC.

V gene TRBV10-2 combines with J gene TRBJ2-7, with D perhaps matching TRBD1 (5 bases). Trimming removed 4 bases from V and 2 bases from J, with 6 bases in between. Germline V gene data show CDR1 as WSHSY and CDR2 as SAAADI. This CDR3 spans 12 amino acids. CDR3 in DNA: TGCGCCAGCAGTGTAGGGGCCTACGAGCAGTACTTC. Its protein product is CASSVGAYEQYF.

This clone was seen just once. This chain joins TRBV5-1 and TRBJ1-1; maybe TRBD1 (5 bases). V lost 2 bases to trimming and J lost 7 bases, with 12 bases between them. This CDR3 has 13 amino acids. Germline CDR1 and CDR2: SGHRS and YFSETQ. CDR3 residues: CASSFAGHDEAFF. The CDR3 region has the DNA TGCGCCAGCAGCTTTGCGGGGCATGATGAAGCTTTCTTT. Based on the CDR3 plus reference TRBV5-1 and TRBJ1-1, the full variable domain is KAGVTQTPRYLIKTRGQQVTLSCSPISGHRSVSWYQQTPGQGLQFLFEYFSETQRNKGNFPGRFSGRQFSNSRSEMNVSTLELGDSALYLCASSFAGHDEAFFGQGTRLTVV.

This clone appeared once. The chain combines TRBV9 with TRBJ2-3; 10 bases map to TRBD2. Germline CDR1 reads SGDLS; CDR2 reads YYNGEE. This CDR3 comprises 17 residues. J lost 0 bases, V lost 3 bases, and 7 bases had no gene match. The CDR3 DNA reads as TGTGCCAGCAGCGCGTTGGGGACTAGCGTGAGCACAGATACGCAGTATTTT. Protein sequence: CASSALGTSVSTDTQYF.

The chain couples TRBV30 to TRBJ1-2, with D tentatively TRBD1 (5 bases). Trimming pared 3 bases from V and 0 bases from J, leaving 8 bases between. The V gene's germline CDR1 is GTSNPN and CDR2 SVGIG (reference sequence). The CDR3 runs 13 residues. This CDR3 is CAWSFRANYGYTF. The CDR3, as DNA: TGTGCCTGGAGCTTCAGGGCTAACTATGGCTACACCTTC.

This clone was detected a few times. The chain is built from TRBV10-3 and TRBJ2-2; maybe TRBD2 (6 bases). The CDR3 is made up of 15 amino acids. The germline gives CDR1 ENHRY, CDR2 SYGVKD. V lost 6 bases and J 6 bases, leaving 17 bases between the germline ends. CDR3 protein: CAISRDLGMAGELFF. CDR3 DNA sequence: TGTGCCATCAGCCGGGACTTGGGAATGGCCGGGGAGCTGTTTTTT.

The CDR3 bases are TGTGCCAGCACCCACAGGAGCGTTCATGGGACTAGCCGACTAGATACGCAGTATTTT. Protein: CASTHRSVHGTSRLDTQYF. V usage is TRBV6-8 and J usage is TRBJ2-3; 9 nucleotides agree with TRBD2. The CDR3 spans 19 residues. The germline V gene has CDR1 MNHGY and CDR2 SAAAGT. Trimming removed 7 bases from V and 5 bases from J; junction bases left unmatched: 22.

CDR3 sequence reads: CATSRKDYRGTQYF. CDR3 sequence (DNA): TGTGCCACCAGCAGAAAGGACTACCGAGGGACCCAGTACTTC. The chain employs TRBV15 and TRBJ2-5; possibly TRBD2 for D (6 bases). With 2 bases removed from V and 7 bases from J, the gap between germline ends came to 14 bases. The CDR3 extends over 14 amino acids. CDR1 is LNHNV and CDR2 is YYDKDF in the germline V gene (reference sequence).

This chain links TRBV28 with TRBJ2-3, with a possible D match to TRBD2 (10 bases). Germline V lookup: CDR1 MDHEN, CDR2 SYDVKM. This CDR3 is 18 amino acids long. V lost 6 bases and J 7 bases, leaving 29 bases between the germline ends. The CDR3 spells CASRSQGAWLAGAHTQYF. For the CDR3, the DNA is TGTGCCAGCAGATCACAGGGGGCATGGCTAGCGGGAGCCCATACGCAGTATTTT.

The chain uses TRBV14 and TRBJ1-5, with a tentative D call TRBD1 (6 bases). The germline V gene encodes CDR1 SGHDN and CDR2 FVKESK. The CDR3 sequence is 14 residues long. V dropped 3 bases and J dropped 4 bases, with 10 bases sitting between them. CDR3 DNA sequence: TGTGCCAGCAGCCATCAGGGGCAGAATCAGCCCCAGCATTTT. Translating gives CASSHQGQNQPQHF.

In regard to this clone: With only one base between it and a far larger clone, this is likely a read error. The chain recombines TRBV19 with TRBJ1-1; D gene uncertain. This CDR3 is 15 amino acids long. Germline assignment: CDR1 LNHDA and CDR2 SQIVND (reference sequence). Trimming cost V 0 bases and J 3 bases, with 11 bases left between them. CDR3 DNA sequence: TGTGCCAGTAGTATAGATGCGGGCCGGGACACTGAAGCTTTCTTT. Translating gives CASSIDAGRDTEAFF.

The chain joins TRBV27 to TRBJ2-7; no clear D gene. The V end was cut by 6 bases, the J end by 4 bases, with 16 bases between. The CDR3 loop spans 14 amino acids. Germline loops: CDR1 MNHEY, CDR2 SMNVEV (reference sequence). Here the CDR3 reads CASSPRNSGYEQYF. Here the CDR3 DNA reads TGTGCCAGCAGCCCCCGGAACTCCGGTTACGAGCAGTACTTC.